The 10 T cell receptor beta chains in this list originate from one sample, sequenced in a study of response to subunit inactivated influenza vaccine. TCRdb used MiXCR to reprocess the RT-PCR reads, holding one entry per CDR3 protein. The profile shows about 570,000 distinct CDR3 sequences, 10% to 12% of them singletons. The sample also formed part of further work on T cells expressing NK-cell markers. That publication notes: Libraries used 5'RACE template switching adding universal primer site and UMIs.

The input for sequencing was PBMCs from blood, taken on the day of vaccination. Receptor source: a man aged 50-59 years who received an inactivated influenza vaccine.

The V call is TRBV4-3, the J call TRBJ2-5, with 7 bases identical to TRBD1. This CDR3 is 16 amino acids long. V dropped 0 bases and J dropped 5; count of bases not matched to a gene: 9. The germline V gene encodes CDR1 LGHNA and CDR2 YSLEER. CDR3 bases: TGCGCCAGCAGCCAAGATTTTGGACAGGTTCGTGAGACCCAGTACTTC. It encodes CASSQDFGQVRETQYF.

The CDR3 sequence is CASSQGLSNEKLFF. The CDR3 bases are TGTGCCAGCAGTCAGGGTCTCTCTAATGAAAAACTGTTTTTT. J is TRBJ1-4 and V is TRBV6-1, with D maybe TRBD1 (5 bases). The CDR3 extends over 14 amino acids. Germline V gives CDR1 MNHNS, CDR2 SASEGT. Trimming left V 5 bases short and J 3 bases short, with 10 bases between.

The genes are TRBV20-1 and TRBJ2-2, with 14 bases matching TRBD2. The CDR3 sequence is 16 residues long. Trimming removed 5 bases from V and 7 bases from J; junction bases left unmatched: 9. Germline lookup yields CDR1 DFQATT and CDR2 SNEGSKA (reference sequence). This CDR3 reads CSAFSGLAGADGELFF. CDR3 coding DNA: TGCAGTGCTTTCTCGGGACTAGCGGGAGCTGACGGGGAGCTGTTTTTT.

The chain combines TRBV7-6 with TRBJ1-2; no clear D. The germline V gene has CDR1 SGHVS and CDR2 FNYEAQ. V dropped 5 bases and J dropped 2 bases, with 9 bases sitting between them. The CDR3 runs to 13 residues. The CDR3 sequence is CASSAEQNYGYTF. Written as DNA, the CDR3 is TGTGCCAGCAGCGCCGAACAGAACTATGGCTACACCTTC.

This clonotype was detected a few times. J is TRBJ2-1 and V is TRBV12-3 or TRBV12-4; 7 positions match TRBD2. J lost 4 bases, V lost 3 bases, and 6 bases had no gene match. The CDR3 consists of 15 residues. CDR3 amino acids: CASSFGTKNYNEQFF. The CDR3 DNA reads as TGTGCCAGCAGTTTTGGGACTAAGAATTACAATGAGCAGTTCTTC.

This clonotype was detected a few times. The J gene is TRBJ1-6, the V gene TRBV7-2; possible D gene TRBD1, 5 bases. V was pared by 1 base and J by 13 bases, with 11 bases between. This CDR3 contains 13 residues. Germline values: CDR1 SGHTA, CDR2 FQGNSA. The DNA for the CDR3 is TGTGCCAGCAGCTTAGAGGGCAGGGACCCCCTCCACTTT. It encodes CASSLEGRDPLHF.

This clonotype was seen many times. The chain has TRBV28 and TRBJ2-1, with 7 bases aligning to TRBD2. The germline CDR1 and CDR2 sequences are MDHEN and SYDVKM. V shed 5 bases, J shed 6 bases, and the junction held 4 bases outside the gene matches. CDR3 size: 13 residues. Written as DNA, the CDR3 is TGTGCCAGCAGTCAGACTAGCCCCAATGAGCAGTTCTTC. Translated: CASSQTSPNEQFF.

The J gene is TRBJ2-7, the V gene TRBV20-1; weak D call: TRBD2 (6 bases). V lost 4 bases to trimming and J lost 0 bases, with 10 bases between them. This CDR3 comprises 13 residues. From germline, CDR1 is DFQATT and CDR2 SNEGSKA (reference sequence). The CDR3 loop reads CSAKAGSSYEQYF. CDR3 bases: TGCAGTGCTAAGGCGGGGAGCTCCTACGAGCAGTACTTC.

This chain joins TRBV9 and TRBJ2-1; D not certain. The CDR3 spans 17 residues. Deletions cut 0 bases from V and 0 bases from J, with 13 bases between. Germline V CDR1 and CDR2: SGDLS, YYNGEE. The CDR3 is CASSVAPLGSSYNEQFF. CDR3 nucleotide sequence: TGTGCCAGCAGCGTAGCCCCCTTAGGGTCCTCCTACAATGAGCAGTTCTTC.

The V and J genes are TRBV12-3 or TRBV12-4 and TRBJ2-1, with 7 bases aligning to TRBD1. V lost 5 bases and J lost 5; bases outside the gene matches: 9. This CDR3 is 15 amino acids long. DNA for the CDR3: TGTGCCAGCAGTCCGACAGGGCCACCGAACAATGAGCAGTTCTTC. Protein: CASSPTGPPNNEQFF.